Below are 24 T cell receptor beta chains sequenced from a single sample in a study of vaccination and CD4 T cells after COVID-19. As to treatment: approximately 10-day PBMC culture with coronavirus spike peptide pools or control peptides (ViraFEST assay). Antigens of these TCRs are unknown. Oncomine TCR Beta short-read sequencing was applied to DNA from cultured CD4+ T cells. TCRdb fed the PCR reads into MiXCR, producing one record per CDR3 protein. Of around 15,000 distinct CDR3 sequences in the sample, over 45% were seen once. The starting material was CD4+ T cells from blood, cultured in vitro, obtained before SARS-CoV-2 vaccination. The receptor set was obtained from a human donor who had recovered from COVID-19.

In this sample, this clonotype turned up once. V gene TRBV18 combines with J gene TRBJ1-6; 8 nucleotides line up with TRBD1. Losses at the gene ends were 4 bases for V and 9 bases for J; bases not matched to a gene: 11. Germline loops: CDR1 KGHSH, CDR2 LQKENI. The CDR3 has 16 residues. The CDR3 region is CASSQAVRGQGSPLHF. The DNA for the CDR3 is TGTGCCAGCTCACAAGCCGTCAGGGGGCAGGGTTCACCCCTCCACTTT.

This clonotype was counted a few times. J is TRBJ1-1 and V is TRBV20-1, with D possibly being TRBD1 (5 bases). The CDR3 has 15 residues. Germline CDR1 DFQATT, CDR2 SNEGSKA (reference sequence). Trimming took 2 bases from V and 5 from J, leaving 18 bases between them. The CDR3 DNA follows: TGCAGTGCTAGACTAACCCGGCAGGGTTTTACTGAAGCTTTCTTT. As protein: CSARLTRQGFTEAFF.

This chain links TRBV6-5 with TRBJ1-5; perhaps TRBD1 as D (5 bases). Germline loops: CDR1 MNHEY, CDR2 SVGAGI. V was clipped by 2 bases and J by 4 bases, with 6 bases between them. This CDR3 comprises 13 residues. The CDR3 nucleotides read TGTGCCAGCAGTTACGGGGGAAATCAGCCCCAGCATTTT. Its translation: CASSYGGNQPQHF.

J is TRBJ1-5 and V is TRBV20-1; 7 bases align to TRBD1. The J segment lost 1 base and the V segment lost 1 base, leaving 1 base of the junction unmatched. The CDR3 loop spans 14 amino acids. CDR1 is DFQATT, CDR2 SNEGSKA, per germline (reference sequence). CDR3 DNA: TGCAGTGCTAGAGGGACAGGAAGCAATCAGCCCCAGCATTTT. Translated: CSARGTGSNQPQHF.

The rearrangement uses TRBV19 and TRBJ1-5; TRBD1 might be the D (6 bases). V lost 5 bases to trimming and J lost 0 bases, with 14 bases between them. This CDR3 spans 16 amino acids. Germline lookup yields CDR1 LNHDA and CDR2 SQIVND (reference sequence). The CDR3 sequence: CASSEIGGGSNQPQHF. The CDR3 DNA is TGTGCCAGTAGTGAAATAGGGGGGGGTAGCAATCAGCCCCAGCATTTT.

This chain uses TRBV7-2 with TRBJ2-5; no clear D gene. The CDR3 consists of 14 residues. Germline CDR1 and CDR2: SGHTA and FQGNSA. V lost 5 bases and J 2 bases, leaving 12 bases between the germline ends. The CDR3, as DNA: TGTGCCAGCAGCCGTCGTCTGTCACAAGAGACCCAGTACTTC. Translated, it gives CASSRRLSQETQYF.

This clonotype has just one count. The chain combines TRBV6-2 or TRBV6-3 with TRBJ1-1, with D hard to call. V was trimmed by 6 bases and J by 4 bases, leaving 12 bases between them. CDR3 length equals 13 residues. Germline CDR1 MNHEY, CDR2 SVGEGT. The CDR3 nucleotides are TGTGCCAGCAGCCGACCACAGTCCACTGAAGCTTTCTTT. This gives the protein CASSRPQSTEAFF.

The CDR3 bases are TGTGCCAGCAGCTCCGTTACAGGGACAGATACGCAGTATTTT. This gives the protein CASSSVTGTDTQYF. The rearrangement uses TRBV7-2 and TRBJ2-3; TRBD1 might be the D (6 bases). The length of the CDR3 is 14 residues. The germline V gene encodes CDR1 SGHTA and CDR2 FQGNSA. Trimming cost V 4 bases and J 3 bases, with 11 bases left between them.

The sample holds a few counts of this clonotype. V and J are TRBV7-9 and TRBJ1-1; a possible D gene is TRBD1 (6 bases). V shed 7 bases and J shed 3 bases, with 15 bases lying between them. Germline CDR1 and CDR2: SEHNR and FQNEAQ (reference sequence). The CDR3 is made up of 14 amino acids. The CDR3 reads CASTTSGGDTEAFF. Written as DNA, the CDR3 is TGTGCCAGCACAACTTCCGGGGGCGACACTGAAGCTTTCTTT.

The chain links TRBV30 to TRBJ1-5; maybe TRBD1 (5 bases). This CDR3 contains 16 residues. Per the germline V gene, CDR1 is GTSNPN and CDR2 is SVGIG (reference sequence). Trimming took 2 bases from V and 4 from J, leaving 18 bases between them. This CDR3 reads CAWSIGGRGWNQPQHF. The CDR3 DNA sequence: TGTGCCTGGAGTATTGGGGGGAGAGGGTGGAATCAGCCCCAGCATTTT.

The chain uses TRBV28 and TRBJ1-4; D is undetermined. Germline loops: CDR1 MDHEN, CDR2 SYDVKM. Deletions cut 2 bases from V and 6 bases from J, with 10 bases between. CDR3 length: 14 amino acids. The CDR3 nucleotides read TGTGCCAGCAGTTTACCGGACCGTTATGAAAAACTGTTTTTT. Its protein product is CASSLPDRYEKLFF.

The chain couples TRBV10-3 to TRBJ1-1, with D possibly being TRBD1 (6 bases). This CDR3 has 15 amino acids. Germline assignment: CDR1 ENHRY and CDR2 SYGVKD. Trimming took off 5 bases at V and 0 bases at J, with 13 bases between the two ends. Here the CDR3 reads CAISTRQALNTEAFF. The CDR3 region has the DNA TGTGCCATCAGTACCAGACAGGCGTTGAACACTGAAGCTTTCTTT.

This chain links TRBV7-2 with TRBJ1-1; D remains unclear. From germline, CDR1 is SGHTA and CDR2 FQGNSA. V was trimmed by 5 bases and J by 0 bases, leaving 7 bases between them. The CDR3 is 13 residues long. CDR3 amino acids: CASSNSLNTEAFF. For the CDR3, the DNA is TGTGCCAGCAGCAATAGTCTGAACACTGAAGCTTTCTTT.

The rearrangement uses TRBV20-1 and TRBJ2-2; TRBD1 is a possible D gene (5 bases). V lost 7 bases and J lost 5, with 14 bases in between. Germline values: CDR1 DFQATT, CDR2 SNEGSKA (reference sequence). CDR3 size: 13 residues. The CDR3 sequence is CSVSPTGTGELFF. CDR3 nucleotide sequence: TGCAGTGTTAGCCCTACAGGTACCGGGGAGCTGTTTTTT.

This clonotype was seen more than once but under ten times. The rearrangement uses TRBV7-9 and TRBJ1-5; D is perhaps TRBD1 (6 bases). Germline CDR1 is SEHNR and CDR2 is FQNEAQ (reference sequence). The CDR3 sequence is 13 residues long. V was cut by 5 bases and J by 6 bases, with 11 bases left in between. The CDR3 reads CASSRDRSQPQHF. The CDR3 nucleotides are TGTGCCAGCAGCCGTGACAGGTCTCAGCCCCAGCATTTT.

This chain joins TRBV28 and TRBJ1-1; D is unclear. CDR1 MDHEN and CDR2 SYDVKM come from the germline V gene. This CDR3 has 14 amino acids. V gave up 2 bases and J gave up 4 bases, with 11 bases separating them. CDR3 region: CASSLPGKGTEAFF. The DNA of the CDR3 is TGTGCCAGCAGTTTACCGGGAAAGGGCACTGAAGCTTTCTTT.

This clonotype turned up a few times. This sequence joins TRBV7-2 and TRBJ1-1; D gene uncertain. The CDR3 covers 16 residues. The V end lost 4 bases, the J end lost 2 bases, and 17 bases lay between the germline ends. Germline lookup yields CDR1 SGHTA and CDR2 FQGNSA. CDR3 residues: CASSSYFSTANTEAFF. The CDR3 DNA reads TGTGCCAGCAGCTCCTATTTTTCCACCGCTAACACTGAAGCTTTCTTT.

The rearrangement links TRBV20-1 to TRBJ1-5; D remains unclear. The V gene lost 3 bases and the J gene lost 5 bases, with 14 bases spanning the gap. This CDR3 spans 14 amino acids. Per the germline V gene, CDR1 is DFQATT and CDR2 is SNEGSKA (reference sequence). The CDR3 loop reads CSASVEPFYQPQHF. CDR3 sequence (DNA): TGCAGTGCTAGTGTGGAACCGTTCTATCAGCCCCAGCATTTT.

The CDR3 DNA sequence: TGTGCCAGCAGTGACGGGGACGATGGCTACACCTTC. Translation gives CASSDGDDGYTF. The chain has TRBV2 and TRBJ1-2, with D possibly being TRBD1 (5 bases). V lost 3 bases and J lost 6, with 8 bases in between. The CDR3 contains 12 residues. Per germline, CDR1 SNHLY and CDR2 FYNNEI.

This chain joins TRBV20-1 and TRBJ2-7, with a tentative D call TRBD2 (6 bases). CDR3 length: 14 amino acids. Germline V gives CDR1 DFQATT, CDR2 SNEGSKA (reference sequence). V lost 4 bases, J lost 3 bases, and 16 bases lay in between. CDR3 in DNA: TGCAGTGCTATTTGGGCGGGGCGGAACTACGAGCAGTACTTC. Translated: CSAIWAGRNYEQYF.

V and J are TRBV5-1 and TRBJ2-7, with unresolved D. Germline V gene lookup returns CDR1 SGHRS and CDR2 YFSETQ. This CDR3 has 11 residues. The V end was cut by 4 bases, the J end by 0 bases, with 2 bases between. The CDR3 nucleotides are TGCGCCAGCAGCCCCTCCTACGAGCAGTACTTC. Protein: CASSPSYEQYF.

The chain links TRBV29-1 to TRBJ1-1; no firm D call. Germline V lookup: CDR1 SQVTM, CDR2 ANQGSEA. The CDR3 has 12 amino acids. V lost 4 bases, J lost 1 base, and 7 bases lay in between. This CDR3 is CSVGSRNTEAFF. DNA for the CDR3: TGCAGCGTTGGGTCCAGGAACACTGAAGCTTTCTTT.

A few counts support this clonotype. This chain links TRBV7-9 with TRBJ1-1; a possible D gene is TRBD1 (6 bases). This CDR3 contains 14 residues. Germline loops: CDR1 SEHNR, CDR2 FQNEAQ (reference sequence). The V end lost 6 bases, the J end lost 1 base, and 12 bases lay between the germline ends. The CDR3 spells CASRPGQSNTEAFF. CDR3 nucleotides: TGTGCCAGCAGACCAGGACAGTCGAACACTGAAGCTTTCTTT.

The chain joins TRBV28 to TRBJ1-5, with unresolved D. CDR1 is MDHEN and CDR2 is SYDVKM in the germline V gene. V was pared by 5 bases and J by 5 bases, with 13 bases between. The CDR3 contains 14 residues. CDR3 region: CASSAGRSYQPQHF. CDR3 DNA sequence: TGTGCCAGCAGTGCCGGACGCAGTTATCAGCCCCAGCATTTT.